This TCR beta chain was identified during a study of Ad26.COV2.S vaccination and SARS-CoV-2 variants. General study results and limits: The placebo group had lower spike-specific TCR breadth than the vaccine recipients did. For non-spike TCRs, breadth in vaccine recipients resembled that in placebo recipients.

Method: immunoSEQ multiplex PCR; TCRdb's copy keeps in-frame clones and lacks some. Among around 300,000 clones listed, approximately 90% were seen once. Comments on this clone: The antigen remains undetermined.

V was pared by 2 bases and J by 4 bases, with 10 bases of the junction left unmatched. The CDR3 covers 16 residues. Germline-derived CDR1 and CDR2 are MDHEN and SYDVKM. Treatment of the sample: over 15 received Ad26.COV2.S at low or high dose, single or two shots; a few received placebo; per-sample allocation not given. Vaccine and placebo recipients were sampled on day 63 after the first injection. The individual, an adult aged 18-55 years, was a donor in Boston. The gene calls are TRBV28 and TRBJ2-5; 7 bases align to TRBD1. The material sequenced was peripheral blood, taken in a trial of Ad26.COV2.S vaccine versus placebo. The receptor's source is a person between 18 and 65 years old who received the Ad26.COV2.S COVID-19 vaccine or a placebo. Written as DNA, the CDR3 is TGTGCCAGCAGTTTAGTTGGGGCAGGGGGACGAGAGACCCAGTACTTC. This encodes CASSLVGAGGRETQYF.